These T cell receptor beta chains were read from a single sample in a study of blood T cell repertoires in COVID-19. Produced via immunoSEQ multiplex PCR; TCRdb's table is partial and in-frame only. The data contain just under 250,000 clones, about 89% of them seen just once; the ten biggest clones take up approximately 4.1%. The specimen sequenced was PBMCs or T cells enriched from blood (not recorded which). These receptors all stem from a woman in her twenties or thirties who had recovered from COVID-19. Each CDR3 is given with its conserved first and last residue. The order of the fields is D gene, V gene, J gene, clone size, CDR3 DNA, CDR3 protein. D genes are given only for firm matches. A clone size is listed for some rows: how often the clone was seen (once, few, many), or a class if it is expanded.

TRBD1	TRBV7-2	TRBJ1-1	.	TGTGCCAGCAGCTTAGGGACAGGAATGAACACTGAAGCTTTCTTT	CASSLGTGMNTEAFF
.	TRBV19	TRBJ2-1	.	TGTGCCAGTAGTTTATTACTAGGTGAGCAGTTCTTC	CASSLLLGEQFF
TRBD2	TRBV28	TRBJ2-7	.	TGTGCCAGCTCCACCGGGGGGGGCTCCGGGTCCTTCTACGAGCAGTACTTC	CASSTGGGSGSFYEQYF
.	TRBV5-1	TRBJ2-1	.	TGCGCCAGCAGCCGACTGGATTACAATGAGCAGTTCTTC	CASSRLDYNEQFF
.	TRBV19	TRBJ1-5	.	TGTGCCAGTAGTACGACAGGCTATAGCAATCAGCCCCAGCATTTT	CASSTTGYSNQPQHF
TRBD1	TRBV7-9	TRBJ1-4	.	TGTGCCAGCAGCTTAGTCAGGGGGCTCGGTGAAAAACTGTTTTTT	CASSLVRGLGEKLFF
.	TRBV19	TRBJ1-1	.	TGTGCCAGTAGGACTATGAACACTGAAGCTTTCTTT	CASRTMNTEAFF
TRBD1	TRBV7-6	TRBJ2-2	.	TGTGCCAGCAGCCCGACAGGGGCTAGGAACACCGGGGAGCTGTTTTTT	CASSPTGARNTGELFF
.	TRBV28	TRBJ2-2	.	TGTGCCAGCCTGAGGAATACAGGGTTAACCGGGGAGCTGTTTTTT	CASLRNTGLTGELFF
.	TRBV30	TRBJ1-5	.	TGTGCCTGGAGTGGAGGGCCGAATCAGCCCCAGCATTTT	CAWSGGPNQPQHF
TRBD1	TRBV7-3	TRBJ1-1	.	TGTGCCAGCAGCTTCTCAGGGACAGTGAACACTGAAGCTTTCTTT	CASSFSGTVNTEAFF
TRBD1	TRBV7-2	TRBJ1-1	.	TGTGCCAGCAGCTCCCCCGGGACAGGGGAGACTGAAGCTTTCTTT	CASSSPGTGETEAFF
.	TRBV5-1	TRBJ2-2	once	TGCGCCAGTTGGTCTGCTCCTCAAGGGGATACCGGGGAGCTGTTTTTT	CASWSAPQGDTGELFF
TRBD2	TRBV3-1/TRBV3-2	TRBJ2-5	.	TGTGCCAGCAGCCGCGGGGGAGACATCCAAGAGACCCAGTACTTC	CASSRGGDIQETQYF
TRBD1	TRBV28	TRBJ1-1	.	TGTGCCAGCAGCCCCGGACAGGGGGGAACTGAAGCTTTCTTT	CASSPGQGGTEAFF
.	TRBV20-1	TRBJ2-1	.	TGCAGTGCTAGTACCGAGAATGAGCAGTTCTTC	CSASTENEQFF
TRBD2	TRBV4-3	TRBJ2-1	.	TGCGCCAGCAGCCAGGACGTAGCGGGAGTGGGAAATGAGCAGTTCTTC	CASSQDVAGVGNEQFF
.	TRBV7-2	TRBJ1-4	.	TGTGCCAGCAGCCCACTAATGTCACCGGGTAAAAAACTGTTTTTT	CASSPLMSPGKKLFF
.	TRBV24-1	TRBJ1-2	.	TGTGCCACCAGTGATTTCCAGAACCCCTATGGCTACACCTTC	CATSDFQNPYGYTF
.	TRBV28	TRBJ1-5	.	TGTGCCAGCAGTCATCGACAGGCCGTTAGCAATCAGCCCCAGCATTTT	CASSHRQAVSNQPQHF
.	TRBV6-5	TRBJ1-4	.	TGTGCCAGCAGTTACTCCGGGCAGGGCCGAGAAAAACTGTTTTTT	CASSYSGQGREKLFF
.	TRBV9	TRBJ2-3	.	TGTGCCAGCAGCGCCCTTTCCCCCACAGATACGCAGTATTTT	CASSALSPTDTQYF
.	TRBV28	TRBJ1-4	.	TGTGCCAGCAGTTCTCCGCAGGGTGCAACTAATGAAAAACTGTTTTTT	CASSSPQGATNEKLFF
.	TRBV7-8	TRBJ1-2	.	TGTGCCAGCAGCTTAGCGCTCGAACTGCCGATCTATGGCTACACCTTC	CASSLALELPIYGYTF
.	TRBV5-1	TRBJ2-2	.	TGCGCCAGCAGCTTGGACAGGCTAACCGGGGAGCTGTTTTTT	CASSLDRLTGELFF
TRBD2	TRBV11-3	TRBJ2-1	once	TGTGCCAGCAGCTTAAGTCAAGCGGGAGGCTACAATGAGCAGTTCTTC	CASSLSQAGGYNEQFF
.	TRBV28	TRBJ1-2	.	TGTGCCAGCAGTTTAGGGCAAAACTATGGCTACACCTTC	CASSLGQNYGYTF
.	TRBV19	TRBJ2-5	.	TGTGCCACCACAACGACGGGGGGCTGGGAGACCCAGTACTTC	CATTTTGGWETQYF
.	TRBV7-6	TRBJ2-2	.	TGTGCCAGCAGCTTACCCCCGGACTCGCCCACCGGGGAGCTGTTTTTT	CASSLPPDSPTGELFF
TRBD2	TRBV30	TRBJ2-3	.	TGTGCCTGGAGTGCCCGACTAGCGGGCAGCACAGATACGCAGTATTTT	CAWSARLAGSTDTQYF
TRBD2	TRBV10-3	TRBJ2-1	.	TGTGCCATCACGGCTAGCGGGAGGGGAAATGAGCAGTTCTTC	CAITASGRGNEQFF
.	TRBV7-9	TRBJ2-1	.	TGTGCCAGCAGCCTTAGGGGCAGACTTGAGGATTACAATGAGCAGTTCTTC	CASSLRGRLEDYNEQFF
TRBD1	TRBV5-1	TRBJ2-7	.	TGCGCCAGCAGCTTGGAGAACAGGGGTTGGGAATTCTACGAGCAGTACTTC	CASSLENRGWEFYEQYF
.	TRBV28	TRBJ1-5	.	TGTGCCAGCAGACCGGGGGGCAATCAGCCCCAGCATTTT	CASRPGGNQPQHF
.	TRBV6-5	TRBJ2-1	few	TGTGCCAGCAGTTTCCTGAATGAGCAGTTCTTC	CASSFLNEQFF
.	TRBV19	TRBJ2-1	.	TGTGCCAGTAGTATAGCATCCAATGAGCAGTTCTTC	CASSIASNEQFF
TRBD1	TRBV19	TRBJ1-1	few	TGTGCCAGTAGTCCGATCGACAGGGCCACTGAAGCTTTCTTT	CASSPIDRATEAFF
.	TRBV9	TRBJ2-7	.	TGTGCCAGCAGCGTCTACCGGGACATTGGAACGGGGTCCGAGCAGTACTTC	CASSVYRDIGTGSEQYF
TRBD2	TRBV12-3/TRBV12-4	TRBJ2-1	.	TGTGCCAGCAGTTTAAAGGCCCTCGGGAGGCCGTTCTTC	CASSLKALGRPFF
.	TRBV30	TRBJ2-5	.	TGTGCCTGGAGTGTGCACAGCCTACAAGAGACCCAGTACTTC	CAWSVHSLQETQYF
.	TRBV5-1	TRBJ1-4	.	TGCGCCAGCAGCTTCGGCTCAGGGGCCGAAAAACTGTTTTTT	CASSFGSGAEKLFF
.	TRBV30	TRBJ1-5	once	TGTGCCTGGAGTGGGGAACGAGGGTATGGCGTTGGCAATCAGCCCCAGCATTTT	CAWSGERGYGVGNQPQHF
.	TRBV11-2	TRBJ2-7	.	TGTGCCAGCAGCTCTCACCCAGGAGGCTACGAGCAGTACTTC	CASSSHPGGYEQYF
TRBD1	TRBV7-2	TRBJ1-1	.	TGTGCCAGCAGCTCCAGACAGGGGTCGAGCACTGAAGCTTTCTTT	CASSSRQGSSTEAFF
TRBD1	TRBV5-1	TRBJ2-1	.	TGCGCCAGCAGCTTGGGGACAGGGGGCTCCCTGAGCTCCTACAATGAGCAGTTCTTC	CASSLGTGGSLSSYNEQFF
TRBD1	TRBV2	TRBJ1-1	.	TGTGCCAGCAGTGAAACCCAGCCGACAGGGGGAACTGAAGCTTTCTTT	CASSETQPTGGTEAFF
.	TRBV28	TRBJ2-7	.	TGTGCCAGCAGTCCGTCCCCCAGGTACGAGCAGTACTTC	CASSPSPRYEQYF
.	TRBV13	TRBJ1-2	.	TGTGCCAGCAGCTTACGCAGATCAAACTATGGCTACACCTTC	CASSLRRSNYGYTF
TRBD1	TRBV11-1	TRBJ1-2	.	TGTGCCAGCAGCGACGGGACAGGGTCCGGCTACACCTTC	CASSDGTGSGYTF
.	TRBV5-1	TRBJ2-5	.	TGCGCCAGCAGCTTGGAGGCGGTGAGGGGGGAGACCCAGTACTTC	CASSLEAVRGETQYF
TRBD1	TRBV6-5	TRBJ1-6	.	TGTGCCAGCAGAGGACAGGGGTCCTATAATTCACCCCTCCACTTT	CASRGQGSYNSPLHF
TRBD2	TRBV18	TRBJ2-6	.	TGTGCCAGCTCACCCCGGGGGGTTTCGACTGGGGCCAACGTCCTGACTTTC	CASSPRGVSTGANVLTF